This TCR beta chain was identified in a study of post-analysis software for immune sequencing data. As for the study in general: Recorded subtypes: relapsing-remitting, secondary progressive, progressive-relapsing; some patients unannotated. Study results and caveats: Elevated frequency relative to controls characterized roughly five TRBV segments in patients, TRBV5-6, TRBV5-1 and TRBV20-1 among them.

Included in the TCR beta cDNA libraries were unique molecular identifiers. TCRdb re-analysed the PCR reads in MiXCR, keeping a single row per CDR3 protein. The sample shows roughly 200,000 distinct CDR3 sequences, approximately 29% of them seen only once. This clonotype was seen ten or more times. Its target is not known. Looked up from germline, CDR1 is SQVTM and CDR2 is ANQGSEA. The CDR3 loop spans 12 amino acids. The chain has TRBV29-1 and TRBJ2-3, with no clear D. The sequenced sample consisted of blood. The sequence was obtained from a girl aged 2 to 17 with multiple sclerosis. DNA of the CDR3: TGCACCTCTCTTGTGGGCACAGATACGCAGTATTTT. The encoded protein is CTSLVGTDTQYF.